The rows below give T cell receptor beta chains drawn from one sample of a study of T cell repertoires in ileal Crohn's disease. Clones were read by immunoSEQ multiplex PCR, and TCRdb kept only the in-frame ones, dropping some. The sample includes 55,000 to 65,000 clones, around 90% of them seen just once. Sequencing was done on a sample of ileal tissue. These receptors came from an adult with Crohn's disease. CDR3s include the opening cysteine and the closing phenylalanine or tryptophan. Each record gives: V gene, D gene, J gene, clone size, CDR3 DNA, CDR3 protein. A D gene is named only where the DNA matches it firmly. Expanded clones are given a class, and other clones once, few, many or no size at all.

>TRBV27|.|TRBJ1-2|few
TGTGCCAGCAGTTACCCTCCAAAAGACAAAAATGCTGGCTACACCTTC
CASSYPPKDKNAGYTF
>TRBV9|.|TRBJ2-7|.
TGTGCCAGCAGCACCGGGAGCACCCCCTACGAGCAGTACTTC
CASSTGSTPYEQYF
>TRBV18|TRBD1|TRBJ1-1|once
TGTGCCAGCTCACGGGACAGGGGGGCCGAGGGTACTGAAGCTTTCTTT
CASSRDRGAEGTEAFF
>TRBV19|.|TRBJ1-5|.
TGTGCCAGTAGTATAGAAACTGGACTGAGGAATCAGCCCCAGCATTTT
CASSIETGLRNQPQHF
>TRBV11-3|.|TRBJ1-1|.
TGTGCCAGCAGCTCGATTACACTCGCGGGCGAAGCTTTCTTT
CASSSITLAGEAFF
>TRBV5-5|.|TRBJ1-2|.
TGTGCCAGCAGCTTGTCGACAGCCAGAGGCAACTATGGCTACACCTTC
CASSLSTARGNYGYTF
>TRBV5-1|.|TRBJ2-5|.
TGCGCCAGCAGTAAATCGACAGGACAACAAGAGACCCAGTACTTC
CASSKSTGQQETQYF
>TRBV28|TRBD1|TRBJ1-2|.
TGTGCCAGCAGTTCACCGGGACAGAAAGGCTACACCTTC
CASSSPGQKGYTF
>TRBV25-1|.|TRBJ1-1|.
TGTGCCAGCAGTGAAATGGGGCGGACTGAAGCTTTCTTT
CASSEMGRTEAFF
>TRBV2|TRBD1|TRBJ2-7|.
TGTGCCAGCGGCCGGGACAGGAGCTCCTACGAGCAGTACTTC
CASGRDRSSYEQYF